The entry below gives a single T cell receptor (beta chain) sequence along with its context. No antigen is known for it. The sample originates from a study of cytomegalovirus exposure and HLA in healthy donors. Study-level information: Earlier, 90 million to 140 million unique TCR beta sequences were recovered from approximately 200 million T cells by an analysis. Study outcomes and limitations: There were some V segments, including TRBV6-2 and TRBV6-3, excluded as indistinguishable. Donors belonging to an Asian-associated ancestry cluster reportedly showed fewer N-insertions in productive TCRs than the roughly 680-donor mean, according to what a later analysis found. In a later analysis, TCR beta V- and J-gene trimming showed a link to a missense DCLRE1C variant.

In the PCR, 60 Vbeta and 13 Jbeta primers were used. TCRdb keeps only in-frame clones here, not all; method: immunoSEQ multiplex PCR. The sample records 90,000 to 95,000 clones, around 81% being singletons. Germline V gene sequence: CDR1 SGHAT, CDR2 FQNNGV. CDR3 length: 16 residues. With 5 bases removed from V and 4 bases from J, the gap between germline ends came to 19 bases. This chain links TRBV11-2 with TRBJ2-3, with D hard to call. The specimen was PBMCs. This receptor was taken from a man aged 25 to 40 in good health and CMV-seronegative. The CDR3 is CASSPNLAMAADTQYF. In DNA, the CDR3 is TGTGCCAGCAGCCCCAATTTGGCAATGGCCGCAGATACGCAGTATTTT.